Listed here are 3 T cell receptor beta chains from one sample, sequenced in a study of OX40 agonist ivuxolimab in advanced cancers. Only in-frame clones appear in the TCRdb table, and some are missing; sequencing was by immunoSEQ multiplex PCR. The profile shows about 19,000 clones, 68% of them singletons. Sequenced material: CD4+ or CD8+ T cells sorted from blood, taken in a trial of the OX40 agonist ivuxolimab. These receptors were collected from an adult with an advanced solid tumor such as melanoma, head and neck, liver or kidney cancer.

This sequence joins TRBV27 and TRBJ2-4; 10 bases align to TRBD2. The germline gives CDR1 MNHEY, CDR2 SMNVEV (reference sequence). Trimming at V came to 3 bases and at J to 8 bases, leaving 10 bases not matched to a gene. This CDR3 has 16 residues. DNA of the CDR3: TGTGCCAGCAGTTTGCTGGCTAGCGGGGGCCAGGACATTCAGTACTTC. This encodes CASSLLASGGQDIQYF.

This clone has just a few counts. The chain joins TRBV28 to TRBJ1-1, with D hard to call. CDR1 is MDHEN, CDR2 SYDVKM, per germline. The CDR3 extends over 13 amino acids. Trimming shortened V by 5 bases and J by 4 bases, and 11 bases separated the two germline ends. CDR3 region: CASSLLTFTEAFF. CDR3 in DNA: TGTGCCAGCAGTCTACTAACATTCACTGAAGCTTTCTTT.

The V call is TRBV7-6, the J call TRBJ2-2; D call uncertain. The CDR3 is made up of 11 amino acids. Germline assignment: CDR1 SGHVS and CDR2 FNYEAQ. V was trimmed by 5 bases and J by 6 bases, leaving 4 bases between them. The DNA of the CDR3 is TGTGCCAGCAGCCCCCCCGGGGAGCTGTTTTTT. Amino acids: CASSPPGELFF.